Here is one T cell receptor beta chain with its context. Antigen unknown. This sample stems from a study of graft-versus-host responses after intestinal transplantation. General study findings and limits: Patients with graft-donor T cell macrochimerism had high graft-versus-host to host-versus-graft clonal ratios in allografts. Detection of GvH clones occurred in recipient marrow, and some had their first appearance in ileum or blood.

Germline-derived CDR1 and CDR2 are SNHLY and FYNNEI. V lost 0 bases and J lost 8; bases outside the gene matches: 2. The CDR3 has 14 residues. Assay used: immunoSEQ multiplex PCR; TCRdb lists only in-frame clones, some missing. The table has about 40,000 clones, under 95% seen once; the top ten hold over 2%. Specimen: PBMCs, collected around 320 days after intestinal transplant. The genes are TRBV2 and TRBJ2-1; 9 positions agree with TRBD2. The clonotype comes from a human patient who received an intestinal transplant, so some T cells may come from the graft donor. This CDR3 reads CASSEARTSDEQFF. Written as DNA, the CDR3 is TGTGCCAGCAGTGAAGCACGGACTAGCGATGAGCAGTTCTTC.